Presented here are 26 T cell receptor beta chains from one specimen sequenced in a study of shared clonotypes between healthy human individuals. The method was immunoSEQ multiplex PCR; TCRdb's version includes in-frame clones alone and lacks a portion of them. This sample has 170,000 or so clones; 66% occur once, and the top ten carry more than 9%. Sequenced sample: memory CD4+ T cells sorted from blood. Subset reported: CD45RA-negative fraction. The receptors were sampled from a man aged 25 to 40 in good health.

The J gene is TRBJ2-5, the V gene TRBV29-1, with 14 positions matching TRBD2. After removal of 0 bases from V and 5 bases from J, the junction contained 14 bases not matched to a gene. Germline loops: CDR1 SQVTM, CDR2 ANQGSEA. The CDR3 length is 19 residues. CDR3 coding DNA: TGCAGCGTTGAAGACTTGACTAGCGGGAGGGCCATCGGTGCGGAGACCCAGTACTTC. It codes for CSVEDLTSGRAIGAETQYF. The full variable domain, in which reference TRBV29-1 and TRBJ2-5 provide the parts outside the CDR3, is SAVISQKPSRDICQRGTSLTIQCQVDSQVTMMFWYRQQPGQSLTLIATANQGSEATYESGFVIDKFPISRPNLTFSTLTVSNMSPEDSSIYLCSVEDLTSGRAIGAETQYFGPGTRLLVL.

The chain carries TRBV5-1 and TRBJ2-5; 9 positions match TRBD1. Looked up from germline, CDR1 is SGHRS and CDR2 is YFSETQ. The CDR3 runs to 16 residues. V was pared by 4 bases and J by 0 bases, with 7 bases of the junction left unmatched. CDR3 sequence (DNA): TGCGCCAGCAGCACCGGGGACAGGGCAAACCAAGAGACCCAGTACTTC. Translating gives CASSTGDRANQETQYF.

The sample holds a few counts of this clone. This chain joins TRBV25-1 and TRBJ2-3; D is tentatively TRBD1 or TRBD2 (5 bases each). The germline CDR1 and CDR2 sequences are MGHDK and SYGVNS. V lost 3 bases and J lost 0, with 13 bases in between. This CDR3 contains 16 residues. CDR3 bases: TGTGCCAGCAGTGATTCGGGACCCACGAGCACAGATACGCAGTATTTT. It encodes CASSDSGPTSTDTQYF.

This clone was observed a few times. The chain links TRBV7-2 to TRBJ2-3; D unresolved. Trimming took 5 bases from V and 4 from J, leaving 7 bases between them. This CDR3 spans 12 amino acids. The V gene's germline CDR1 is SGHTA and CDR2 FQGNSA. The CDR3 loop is CASSMSADTQYF. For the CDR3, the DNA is TGTGCCAGCAGCATGTCCGCAGATACGCAGTATTTT.

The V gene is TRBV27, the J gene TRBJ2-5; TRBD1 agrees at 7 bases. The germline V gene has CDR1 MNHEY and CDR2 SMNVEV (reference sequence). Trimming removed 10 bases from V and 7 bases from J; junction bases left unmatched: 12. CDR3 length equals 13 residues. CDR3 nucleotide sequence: TGTGCCACGGCCTTGACAGGGCCGCGGACCCAGTACTTC. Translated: CATALTGPRTQYF.

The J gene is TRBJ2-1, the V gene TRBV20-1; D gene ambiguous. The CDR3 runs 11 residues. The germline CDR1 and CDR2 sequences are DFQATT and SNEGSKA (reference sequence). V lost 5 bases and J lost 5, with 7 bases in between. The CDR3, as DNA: TGCAGTGCTCGCGGTAACAATGAGCAGTTCTTC. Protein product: CSARGNNEQFF.

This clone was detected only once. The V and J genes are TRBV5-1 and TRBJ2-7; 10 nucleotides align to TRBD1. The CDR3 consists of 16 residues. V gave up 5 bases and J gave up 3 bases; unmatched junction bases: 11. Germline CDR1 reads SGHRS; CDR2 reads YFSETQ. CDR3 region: CASSSGTGVSHYEQYF. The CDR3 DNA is TGCGCCAGCAGTTCCGGGACAGGGGTTTCCCACTACGAGCAGTACTTC.

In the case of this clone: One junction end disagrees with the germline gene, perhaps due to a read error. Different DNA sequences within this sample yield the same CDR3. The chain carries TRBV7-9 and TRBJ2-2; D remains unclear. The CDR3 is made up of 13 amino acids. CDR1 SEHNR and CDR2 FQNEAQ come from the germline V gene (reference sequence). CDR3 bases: TGCGCCAGCAGCGCCACTTACACCGGGGAGCTGTTTTTT. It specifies CASSATYTGELFF.

CDR3 nucleotides: TGTGCCAGCAGCTTGGCGTCTAGGACAGATACGCAGTATTTT. This gives the protein CASSLASRTDTQYF. The chain employs TRBV5-4 and TRBJ2-3, with D unclear. Deletions cut 0 bases from V and 3 bases from J, with 8 bases between. The CDR3 has 14 residues. Germline-derived CDR1 and CDR2 are SGHNT and YYREEE (reference sequence).

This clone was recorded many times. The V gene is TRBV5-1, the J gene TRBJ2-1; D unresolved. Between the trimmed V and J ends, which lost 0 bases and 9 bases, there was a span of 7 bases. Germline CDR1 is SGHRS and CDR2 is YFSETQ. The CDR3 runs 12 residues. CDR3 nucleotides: TGCGCCAGCAGCTTGGTTTCGGGTGAGCAGTTCTTC. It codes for CASSLVSGEQFF.

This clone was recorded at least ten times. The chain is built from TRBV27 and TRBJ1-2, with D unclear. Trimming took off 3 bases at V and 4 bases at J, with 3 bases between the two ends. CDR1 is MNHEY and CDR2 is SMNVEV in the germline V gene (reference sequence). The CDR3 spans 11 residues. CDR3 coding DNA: TGTGCCAGCAGTTTTCTCTATGGCTACACCTTC. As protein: CASSFLYGYTF.

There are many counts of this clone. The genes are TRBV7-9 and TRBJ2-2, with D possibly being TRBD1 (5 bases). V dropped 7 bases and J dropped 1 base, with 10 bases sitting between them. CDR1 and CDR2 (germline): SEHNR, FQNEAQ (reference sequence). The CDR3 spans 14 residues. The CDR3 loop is CASTATGNTGELFF. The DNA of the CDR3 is TGTGCCAGCACCGCAACAGGGAACACCGGGGAGCTGTTTTTT. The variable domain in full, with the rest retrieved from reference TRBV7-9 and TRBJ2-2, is DTGVSQNPRHKITKRGQNVTFRCDPISEHNRLYWYRQTLGQGPEFLTYFQNEAQLEKSRLLSDRFSAERPKGSFSTLEIQRTEQGDSAMYLCASTATGNTGELFFGEGSRLTVL.

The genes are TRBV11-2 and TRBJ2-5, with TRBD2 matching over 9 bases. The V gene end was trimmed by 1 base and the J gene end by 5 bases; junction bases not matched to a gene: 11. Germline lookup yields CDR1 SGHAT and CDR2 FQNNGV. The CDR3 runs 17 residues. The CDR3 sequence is CASSLGYGGRAVETQYF. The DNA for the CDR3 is TGTGCCAGCAGCTTAGGTTATGGCGGGAGGGCGGTGGAGACCCAGTACTTC. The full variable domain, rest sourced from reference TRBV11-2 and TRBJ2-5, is EAGVAQSPRYKIIEKRQSVAFWCNPISGHATLYWYQQILGQGPKLLIQFQNNGVVDDSQLPKDRFSAERLKGVDSTLKIQPAKLEDSAVYLCASSLGYGGRAVETQYFGPGTRLLVL.

The CDR3 region is CASSIGGLAAYEQYF. The CDR3 nucleotides read TGTGCCAGTAGTATAGGGGGACTAGCGGCCTACGAGCAGTACTTC. The V gene is TRBV19, the J gene TRBJ2-7; TRBD2 agrees at 11 bases. There are 15 residues in the CDR3. Looked up from germline, CDR1 is LNHDA and CDR2 is SQIVND (reference sequence). The trim removed 1 base at V and 2 bases at J, leaving 1 base unmatched.

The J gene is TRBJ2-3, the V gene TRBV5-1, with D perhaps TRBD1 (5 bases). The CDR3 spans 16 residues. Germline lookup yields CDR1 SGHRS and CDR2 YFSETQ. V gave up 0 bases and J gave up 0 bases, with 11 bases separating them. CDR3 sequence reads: CASSLGTTSSTDTQYF. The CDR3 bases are TGCGCCAGCAGCTTGGGGACAACTTCTAGCACAGATACGCAGTATTTT.

In nucleotides, the CDR3 is TGTGCCAGCACCCTCGTTACGGGAGGCAATGAGCAGTTCTTC. Protein product: CASTLVTGGNEQFF. The chain uses TRBV6-5 and TRBJ2-1, with 7 positions matching TRBD2. V lost 7 bases and J lost 6; bases outside the gene matches: 9. CDR3 length equals 14 residues. The germline V gene encodes CDR1 MNHEY and CDR2 SVGAGI.

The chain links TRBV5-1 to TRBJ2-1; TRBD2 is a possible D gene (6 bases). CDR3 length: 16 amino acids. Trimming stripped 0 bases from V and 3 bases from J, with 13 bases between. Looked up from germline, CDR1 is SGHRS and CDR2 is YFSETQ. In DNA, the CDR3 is TGCGCCAGCAGCTTGGAGGTTAGCGGAGACTACAATGAGCAGTTCTTC. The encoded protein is CASSLEVSGDYNEQFF.

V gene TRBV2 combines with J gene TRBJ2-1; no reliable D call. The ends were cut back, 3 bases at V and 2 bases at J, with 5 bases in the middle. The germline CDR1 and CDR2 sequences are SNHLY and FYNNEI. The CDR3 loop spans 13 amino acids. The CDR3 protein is CASSERTYNEQFF. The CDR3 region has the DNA TGTGCCAGCAGTGAGAGGACCTACAATGAGCAGTTCTTC.

CDR3 amino acids: CASTPSGGELFF. CDR3 bases: TGTGCCAGCACCCCGTCGGGCGGGGAGCTGTTTTTT. This chain connects TRBV5-4 to TRBJ2-2; D is ambiguous. CDR3 length: 12 residues. Trimming took 6 bases from V and 7 from J, leaving 10 bases between them. Germline CDR1 reads SGHNT; CDR2 reads YYREEE (reference sequence).

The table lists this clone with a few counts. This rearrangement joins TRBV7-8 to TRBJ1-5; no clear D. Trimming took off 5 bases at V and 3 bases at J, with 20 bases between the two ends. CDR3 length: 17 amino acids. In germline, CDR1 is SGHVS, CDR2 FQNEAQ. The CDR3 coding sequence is TGTGCCAGCAGCCCTGACCCTACCCTGGGAGCCAATCAGCCCCAGCATTTT. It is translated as CASSPDPTLGANQPQHF.

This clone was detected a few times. The CDR3 is CASSPSNEKLFF. CDR3 sequence (DNA): TGTGCCAGCAGCCCAAGTAATGAAAAACTGTTTTTT. This rearrangement joins TRBV7-9 to TRBJ1-4, with D uncertain. Germline V gene sequence: CDR1 SEHNR, CDR2 FQNEAQ (reference sequence). The CDR3 sequence is 12 residues long. V was shortened by 5 bases and J by 4 bases, with 5 bases between the two germline ends.

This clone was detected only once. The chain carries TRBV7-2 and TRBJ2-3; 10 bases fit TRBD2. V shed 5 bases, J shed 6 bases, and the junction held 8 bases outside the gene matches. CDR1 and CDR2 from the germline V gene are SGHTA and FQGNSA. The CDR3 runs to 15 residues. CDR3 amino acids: CASSALAGVGDTQYF. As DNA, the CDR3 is TGTGCCAGCAGCGCCCTAGCGGGAGTCGGCGATACGCAGTATTTT.

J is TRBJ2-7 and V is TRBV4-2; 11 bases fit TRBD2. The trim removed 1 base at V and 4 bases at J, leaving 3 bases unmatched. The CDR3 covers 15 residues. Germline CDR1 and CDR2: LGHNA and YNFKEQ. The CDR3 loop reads CASSQAGTSGYEQYF. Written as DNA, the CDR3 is TGTGCCAGCAGCCAAGCCGGGACTAGCGGATACGAGCAGTACTTC.

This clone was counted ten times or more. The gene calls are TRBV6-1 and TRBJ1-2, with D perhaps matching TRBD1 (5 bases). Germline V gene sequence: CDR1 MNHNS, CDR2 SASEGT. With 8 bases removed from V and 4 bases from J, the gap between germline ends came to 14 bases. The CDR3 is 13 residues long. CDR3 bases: TGTGCCAGCCAACCCTTGGGGCTCTATGGCTACACCTTC. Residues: CASQPLGLYGYTF.

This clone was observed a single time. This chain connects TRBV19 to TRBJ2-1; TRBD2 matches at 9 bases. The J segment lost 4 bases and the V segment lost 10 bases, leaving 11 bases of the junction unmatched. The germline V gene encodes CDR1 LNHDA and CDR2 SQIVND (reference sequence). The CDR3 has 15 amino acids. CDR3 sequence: CATKRWTSAYNEQFF. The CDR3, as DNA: TGTGCCACCAAGAGGTGGACTAGCGCGTACAATGAGCAGTTCTTC.

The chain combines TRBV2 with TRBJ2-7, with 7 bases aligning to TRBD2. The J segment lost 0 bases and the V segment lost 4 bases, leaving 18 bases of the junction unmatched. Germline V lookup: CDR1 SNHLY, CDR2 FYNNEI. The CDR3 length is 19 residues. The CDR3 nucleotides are TGTGCCAGCAGTGTCGAATCTGGATGGAGCGGGGCCAGCTCCTACGAGCAGTACTTC. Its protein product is CASSVESGWSGASSYEQYF.